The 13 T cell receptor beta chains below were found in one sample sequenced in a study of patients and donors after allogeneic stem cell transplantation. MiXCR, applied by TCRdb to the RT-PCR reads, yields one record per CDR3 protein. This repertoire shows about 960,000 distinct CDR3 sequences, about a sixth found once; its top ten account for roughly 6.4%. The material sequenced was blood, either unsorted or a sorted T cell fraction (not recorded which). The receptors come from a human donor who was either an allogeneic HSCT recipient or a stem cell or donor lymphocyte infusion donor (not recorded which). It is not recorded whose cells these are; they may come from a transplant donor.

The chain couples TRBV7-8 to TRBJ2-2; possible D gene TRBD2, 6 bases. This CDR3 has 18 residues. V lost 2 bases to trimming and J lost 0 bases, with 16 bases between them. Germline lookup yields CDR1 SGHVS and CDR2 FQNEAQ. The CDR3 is CASSLRRVQHTNTGELFF. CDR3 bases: TGTGCCAGCAGCTTAAGGAGGGTTCAACATACGAACACCGGGGAGCTGTTTTTT.

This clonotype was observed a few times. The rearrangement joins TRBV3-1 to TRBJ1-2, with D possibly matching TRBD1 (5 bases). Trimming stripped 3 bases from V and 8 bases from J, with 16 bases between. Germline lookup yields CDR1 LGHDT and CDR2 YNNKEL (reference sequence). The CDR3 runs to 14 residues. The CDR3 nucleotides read TGTGCCAGCAGCCAGGACACCCCCTCGATGGGCTACACCTTC. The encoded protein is CASSQDTPSMGYTF.

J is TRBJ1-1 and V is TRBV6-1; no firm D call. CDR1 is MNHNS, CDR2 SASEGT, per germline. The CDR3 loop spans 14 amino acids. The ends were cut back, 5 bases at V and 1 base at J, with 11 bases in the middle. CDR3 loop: CASSTERQNTEAFF. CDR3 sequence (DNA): TGTGCCAGCAGTACAGAGAGGCAGAACACTGAAGCTTTCTTT.

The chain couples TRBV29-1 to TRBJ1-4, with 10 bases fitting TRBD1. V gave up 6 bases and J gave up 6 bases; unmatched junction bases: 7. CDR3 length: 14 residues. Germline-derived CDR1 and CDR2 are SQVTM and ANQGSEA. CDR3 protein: CSVAPGQGHEKLFF. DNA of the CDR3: TGCAGCGTAGCTCCGGGACAGGGGCATGAAAAACTGTTTTTT.

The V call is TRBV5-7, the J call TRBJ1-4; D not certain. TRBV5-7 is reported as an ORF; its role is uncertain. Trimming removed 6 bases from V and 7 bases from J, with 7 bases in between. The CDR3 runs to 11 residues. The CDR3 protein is CASNSREKLFF. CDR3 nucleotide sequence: TGTGCCAGCAACTCCCGTGAAAAACTGTTTTTT.

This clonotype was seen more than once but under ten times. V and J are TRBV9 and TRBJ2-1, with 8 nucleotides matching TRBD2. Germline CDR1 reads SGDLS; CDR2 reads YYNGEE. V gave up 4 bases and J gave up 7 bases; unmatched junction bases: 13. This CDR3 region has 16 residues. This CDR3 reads CASSPRGGAVRNEQFF. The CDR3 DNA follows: TGTGCCAGCAGCCCCCGGGGGGGGGCGGTTAGGAATGAGCAGTTCTTC.

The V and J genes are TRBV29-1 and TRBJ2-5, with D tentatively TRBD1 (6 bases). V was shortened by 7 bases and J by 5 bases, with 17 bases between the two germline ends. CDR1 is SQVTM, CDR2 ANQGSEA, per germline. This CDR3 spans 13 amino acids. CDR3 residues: CSGYRDTSETQYF. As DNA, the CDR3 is TGCAGCGGTTACAGGGATACGAGCGAGACCCAGTACTTC.

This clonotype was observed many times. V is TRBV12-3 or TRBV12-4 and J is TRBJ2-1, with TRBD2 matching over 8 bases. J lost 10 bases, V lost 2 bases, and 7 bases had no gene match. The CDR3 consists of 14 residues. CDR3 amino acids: CASSLSGGRYEQFF. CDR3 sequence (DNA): TGTGCCAGCAGTTTATCGGGCGGGAGGTACGAGCAGTTCTTC.

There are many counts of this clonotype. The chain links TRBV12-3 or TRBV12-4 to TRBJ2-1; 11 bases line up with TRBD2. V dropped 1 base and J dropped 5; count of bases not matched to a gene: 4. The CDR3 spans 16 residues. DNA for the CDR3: TGTGCCAGCAGTTTAGTTAGCGGGAGGGCCAACAATGAGCAGTTCTTC. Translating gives CASSLVSGRANNEQFF.

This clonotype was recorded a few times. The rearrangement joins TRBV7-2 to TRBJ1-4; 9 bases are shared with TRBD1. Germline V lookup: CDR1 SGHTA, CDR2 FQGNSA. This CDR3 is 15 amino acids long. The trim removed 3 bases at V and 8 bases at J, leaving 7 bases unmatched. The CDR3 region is CASSLGGQGNEKLFF. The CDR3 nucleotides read TGTGCCAGCAGCTTGGGGGGACAGGGAAACGAAAAACTGTTTTTT. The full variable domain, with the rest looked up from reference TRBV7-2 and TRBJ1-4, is GAGVSQSPSNKVTEKGKDVELRCDPISGHTALYWYRQSLGQGLEFLIYFQGNSAPDKSGLPSDRFSAERTGGSVSTLTIQRTQQEDSAVYLCASSLGGQGNEKLFFGSGTQLSVL.

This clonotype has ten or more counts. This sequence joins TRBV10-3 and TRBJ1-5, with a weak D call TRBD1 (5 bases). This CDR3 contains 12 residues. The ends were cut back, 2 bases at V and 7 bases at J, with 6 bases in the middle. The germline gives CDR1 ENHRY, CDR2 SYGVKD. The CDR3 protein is CAISERDQPQHF. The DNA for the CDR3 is TGTGCCATCAGTGAGAGGGACCAGCCCCAGCATTTT.

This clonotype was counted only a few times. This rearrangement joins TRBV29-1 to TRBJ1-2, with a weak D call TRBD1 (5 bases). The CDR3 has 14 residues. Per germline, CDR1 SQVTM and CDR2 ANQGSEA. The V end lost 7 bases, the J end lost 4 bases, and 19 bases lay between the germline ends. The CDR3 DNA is TGCAGCGCACATACAGGTGCACAGTCCTATGGCTACACCTTC. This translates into CSAHTGAQSYGYTF. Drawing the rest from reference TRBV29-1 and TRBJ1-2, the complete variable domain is SAVISQKPSRDICQRGTSLTIQCQVDSQVTMMFWYRQQPGQSLTLIATANQGSEATYESGFVIDKFPISRPNLTFSTLTVSNMSPEDSSIYLCSAHTGAQSYGYTFGSGTRLTVV.

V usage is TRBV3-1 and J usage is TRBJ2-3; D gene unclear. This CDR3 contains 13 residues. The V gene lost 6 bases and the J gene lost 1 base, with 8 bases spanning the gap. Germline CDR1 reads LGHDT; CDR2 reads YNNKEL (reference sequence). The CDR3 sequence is CASRNSGTDTQYF. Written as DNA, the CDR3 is TGTGCCAGCAGAAACAGCGGCACAGATACGCAGTATTTT.